The next 24 T cell receptor beta chains were all read from a single sample in a study of shared clonotypes between healthy human individuals. Sequenced by immunoSEQ multiplex PCR; TCRdb stores in-frame clones only, minus some. The profile shows about a million clones, roughly 80% of them singletons. The sample consisted of memory CD4+ T cells from PBMCs. The subset is: CD45RA-negative fraction. The receptors stem from a man between 18 and 35 years old in good health. Some clones in this sample may be carry-over from other donors' samples.

This rearrangement joins TRBV27 to TRBJ2-7; TRBD1 matches 10 bases. Germline V gives CDR1 MNHEY, CDR2 SMNVEV (reference sequence). The CDR3 is 15 amino acids. V dropped 6 bases and J dropped 4; count of bases not matched to a gene: 9. For the CDR3, the DNA is TGTGCCAGCAGACGGGACAGGGGAGAGTCTTACGAGCAGTACTTC. This encodes CASRRDRGESYEQYF.

The V and J genes are TRBV28 and TRBJ2-7; D not certain. The V end was cut by 5 bases, the J end by 0 bases, with 5 bases between. The CDR3 spans 12 residues. Germline CDR1 and CDR2: MDHEN and SYDVKM. CDR3 amino acids: CASSTNSYEQYF. In nucleotides, the CDR3 is TGTGCCAGCAGTACAAACTCCTACGAGCAGTACTTC.

The chain employs TRBV5-1 and TRBJ1-5, with 8 bases identical to TRBD1. Germline V gives CDR1 SGHRS, CDR2 YFSETQ. J gave up 7 bases and V 4 bases, and 10 bases lay outside the gene matches. This CDR3 has 15 amino acids. The CDR3 DNA follows: TGCGCCAGCAGCCGAACGACAGGGGATGGCCAGCCCCAGCATTTT. It yields the protein CASSRTTGDGQPQHF. Looking up the rest from reference TRBV5-1 and TRBJ1-5 gives the full variable domain: KAGVTQTPRYLIKTRGQQVTLSCSPISGHRSVSWYQQTPGQGLQFLFEYFSETQRNKGNFPGRFSGRQFSNSRSEMNVSTLELGDSALYLCASSRTTGDGQPQHFGDGTRLSIL.

The chain uses TRBV5-1 and TRBJ2-1; TRBD2 agrees at 7 bases. V was clipped by 1 base and J by 10 bases; unmatched bases: 8. This CDR3 spans 14 amino acids. The germline gives CDR1 SGHRS, CDR2 YFSETQ. In DNA, the CDR3 is TGCGCCAGCAGCTTGAGGGAGGGCTCGGGAGAGCAGTTCTTC. Translated, it gives CASSLREGSGEQFF.

The count of this clone is one. The J gene is TRBJ1-1, the V gene TRBV18; D is perhaps TRBD1 (6 bases). The germline CDR1 and CDR2 sequences are KGHSH and LQKENI. V lost 3 bases and J lost 3, with 14 bases in between. The CDR3 runs to 15 residues. The chain's CDR3 is CASSPLQGKDTEAFF. CDR3 sequence (DNA): TGTGCCAGCTCACCCTTACAGGGAAAGGACACTGAAGCTTTCTTT.

V usage is TRBV4-2 and J usage is TRBJ2-5, with no clear D. CDR3 length: 14 amino acids. Germline V lookup: CDR1 LGHNA, CDR2 YNFKEQ. V dropped 5 bases and J dropped 4 bases, with 14 bases sitting between them. The CDR3 region has the DNA TGTGCCAGCAGCAAAGGATCCCAGCCAGAGACCCAGTACTTC. Protein product: CASSKGSQPETQYF.

The J gene is TRBJ1-2, the V gene TRBV7-3; 7 bases are a match to TRBD1. With V trimmed by 5 bases and J by 2 bases, 5 bases remained unmatched. The CDR3 is 14 residues long. Germline V lookup: CDR1 SGHTA, CDR2 FQGTGA. This chain's CDR3 is CASSPGGSNYGYTF. The DNA for the CDR3 is TGTGCCAGCAGCCCAGGGGGTAGCAACTATGGCTACACCTTC.

This clone was found a few times. The CDR3 nucleotides are TGTGCCAGCAGCCCCATCCTAGGGGGCTGGGACACTGAAGCTTTCTTT. Its protein is CASSPILGGWDTEAFF. V usage is TRBV7-9 and J usage is TRBJ1-1; 7 bases map to TRBD1. Germline trimming cut 5 bases from V and 3 bases from J; bases unmatched to any gene: 12. In germline, CDR1 is SEHNR, CDR2 FQNEAQ (reference sequence). The CDR3 spans 16 residues. Drawing the rest from reference TRBV7-9 and TRBJ1-1, the complete variable domain is DTGVSQNPRHKITKRGQNVTFRCDPISEHNRLYWYRQTLGQGPEFLTYFQNEAQLEKSRLLSDRFSAERPKGSFSTLEIQRTEQGDSAMYLCASSPILGGWDTEAFFGQGTRLTVV.

This chain links TRBV4-1 with TRBJ1-5; 11 bases align to TRBD1. The V and J ends lost 4 bases and 3 bases, in that order; junction bases with no gene match: 2. The CDR3 has 15 amino acids. The V gene's germline CDR1 is MGHRA and CDR2 YSYEKL. CDR3 DNA: TGCGCCAGCAGCCGGGACAGGGGGGCCAATCAGCCCCAGCATTTT. The encoded protein is CASSRDRGANQPQHF.

This sequence joins TRBV27 and TRBJ2-1, with 9 positions matching TRBD1. This CDR3 comprises 19 residues. The germline gives CDR1 MNHEY, CDR2 SMNVEV (reference sequence). J lost 5 bases, V lost 4 bases, and 18 bases had no gene match. CDR3 amino acids: CASSSLKTPGQGADNEQFF. In DNA form, the CDR3 reads TGTGCCAGCAGTTCCCTAAAAACACCGGGACAGGGAGCGGACAATGAGCAGTTCTTC.

This chain connects TRBV2 to TRBJ2-1, with D unclear. The CDR3 sequence is 14 residues long. The ends were cut back, 7 bases at V and 1 base at J, with 11 bases in the middle. Germline V CDR1 and CDR2: SNHLY, FYNNEI. CDR3 loop: CASNLEKSYNEQFF. The CDR3 DNA sequence: TGTGCCAGCAATCTTGAAAAGTCCTACAATGAGCAGTTCTTC.

The chain carries TRBV6-1 and TRBJ1-2; D unresolved. Germline V CDR1 and CDR2: MNHNS, SASEGT. The CDR3 loop spans 11 amino acids. Trimming cost V 6 bases and J 8 bases, with 10 bases left between them. CDR3 loop: CASRDAWGYTF. CDR3 DNA: TGTGCCAGCAGGGACGCCTGGGGCTACACCTTC.

This CDR3 is CASSLTIYEQYF. The CDR3 nucleotides are TGTGCCAGCAGCTTAACAATCTACGAGCAGTACTTC. This chain uses TRBV7-8 with TRBJ2-7; D is unresolved. The CDR3 spans 12 residues. Germline values: CDR1 SGHVS, CDR2 FQNEAQ. V shed 2 bases and J shed 3 bases, with 5 bases lying between them.

This clone was seen only a few times. This CDR3 is also generated by other DNA sequences in the sample. The chain is built from TRBV9 and TRBJ2-1, with unresolved D. Per the germline V gene, CDR1 is SGDLS and CDR2 is YYNGEE. Trimming shortened V by 2 bases and J by 5 bases, and 8 bases separated the two germline ends. The CDR3 totals 13 residues. The CDR3 sequence: CASSVGGHNEQFF. The DNA of the CDR3 is TGTGCCAGCAGCGTTGGCGGCCACAATGAGCAGTTCTTC. The full variable domain, with the rest looked up from reference TRBV9 and TRBJ2-1, is DSGVTQTPKHLITATGQRVTLRCSPRSGDLSVYWYQQSLDQGLQFLIQYYNGEERAKGNILERFSAQQFPDLHSELNLSSLELGDSALYFCASSVGGHNEQFFGPGTRLTVL.

A remark on this clone: It differs at one base from a far larger clone, so likely a read error. The chain carries TRBV2 and TRBJ2-7; D not certain. This CDR3 comprises 11 residues. Germline V gives CDR1 SNHLY, CDR2 FYNNEI. DNA for the CDR3: TGTGCCAGCAGTGTAAAATACGAGCAGTGCTTC. Amino acids: CASSVKYEQCF.

The chain recombines TRBV7-9 with TRBJ1-1; 7 bases are a match to TRBD1. V shed 7 bases and J 1 base; nucleotides not matched to a gene: 6. The CDR3 runs to 14 residues. Germline loops: CDR1 SEHNR, CDR2 FQNEAQ (reference sequence). The CDR3 DNA reads as TGTGCCAGCATTCTCGGACAGGCGAACACTGAAGCTTTCTTT. Protein sequence: CASILGQANTEAFF.

The chain recombines TRBV7-9 with TRBJ1-1; tentative D call: TRBD1 (5 bases). Germline V CDR1 and CDR2: SEHNR, FQNEAQ (reference sequence). CDR3 size: 14 residues. The ends were cut back, 5 bases at V and 7 bases at J, with 17 bases in the middle. The CDR3, as DNA: TGTGCCAGCAGCCCCTCCCGGGACGTCAATGAAGCTTTCTTT. Amino acids: CASSPSRDVNEAFF.

The chain uses TRBV5-1 and TRBJ2-5, with 11 bases lining up with TRBD2. J lost 5 bases, V lost 2 bases, and 8 bases had no gene match. This CDR3 has 16 amino acids. Germline V gene sequence: CDR1 SGHRS, CDR2 YFSETQ. The CDR3 nucleotides read TGCGCCAGCAGCTTTGGGCTAGCGGGAGGCAGTGAGACCCAGTACTTC. Protein product: CASSFGLAGGSETQYF.

The chain recombines TRBV30 with TRBJ2-7; D possibly corresponds to TRBD2 (5 bases). This CDR3 is built from 13 residues. Per the germline V gene, CDR1 is GTSNPN and CDR2 is SVGIG (reference sequence). V was trimmed by 4 bases and J by 6 bases, leaving 16 bases between them. In nucleotides, the CDR3 is TGTGCCTGGACCCCGCCCGGCGGGCGCGAGCAGTACTTC. It codes for CAWTPPGGREQYF. Full variable domain (rest looked up from reference TRBV30 and TRBJ2-7): SQTIHQWPATLVQPVGSPLSLECTVEGTSNPNLYWYRQAAGRGLQLLFYSVGIGQISSEVPQNLSASRPQDRQFILSSKKLLLSDSGFYLCAWTPPGGREQYFGPGTRLTVT.

The chain couples TRBV6-5 to TRBJ1-2; 7 nucleotides align to TRBD1. This CDR3 has 15 amino acids. V shed 7 bases, J shed 3 bases, and the junction held 11 bases outside the gene matches. CDR1 and CDR2 (germline): MNHEY, SVGAGI. In nucleotides, the CDR3 is TGTGCCAGCAAAGCCTCGGGGACAGCCCACTATGGCTACACCTTC. This codes for CASKASGTAHYGYTF.

This clone was detected a few times. The chain has TRBV29-1 and TRBJ1-1; D is unresolved. This CDR3 region has 14 residues. The V end was cut by 3 bases, the J end by 0 bases, with 11 bases between. CDR1 and CDR2 (germline): SQVTM, ANQGSEA. The CDR3 spells CSVDGKAMNTEAFF. CDR3 bases: TGCAGCGTTGATGGTAAAGCCATGAACACTGAAGCTTTCTTT.

This chain connects TRBV6-1 to TRBJ2-3; D is possibly TRBD1 or TRBD2 (5 bases each). CDR1 and CDR2 (germline): MNHNS, SASEGT. This CDR3 is 15 amino acids long. Trimming shortened V by 6 bases and J by 3 bases, and 16 bases separated the two germline ends. This CDR3 reads CASRPTLGVTDTQYF. As DNA, the CDR3 is TGTGCCAGCAGACCCACGCTGGGGGTGACAGATACGCAGTATTTT.

This clone was seen a handful of times. The V and J genes are TRBV5-6 and TRBJ1-3; 8 bases agree with TRBD1. Germline CDR1 is SGHDT and CDR2 is YYEEEE. With V trimmed by 3 bases and J by 6 bases, 2 bases remained unmatched. CDR3 length equals 13 residues. This CDR3 is CASSSTGVNTIYF. CDR3 nucleotides: TGTGCCAGCAGCTCGACAGGGGTAAACACCATATATTTT.

The chain couples TRBV30 to TRBJ2-7; 13 bases map to TRBD2. The CDR3 consists of 18 residues. The V and J ends lost 4 bases and 0 bases, in that order; junction bases with no gene match: 12. Germline values: CDR1 GTSNPN, CDR2 SVGIG (reference sequence). DNA for the CDR3: TGTGCCTGGAATCTGGGGACTAGCGGGACTATTAGCTCCTACGAGCAGTACTTC. This gives the protein CAWNLGTSGTISSYEQYF. Together with reference TRBV30 and TRBJ2-7, the CDR3 gives the full variable domain: SQTIHQWPATLVQPVGSPLSLECTVEGTSNPNLYWYRQAAGRGLQLLFYSVGIGQISSEVPQNLSASRPQDRQFILSSKKLLLSDSGFYLCAWNLGTSGTISSYEQYFGPGTRLTVT.